Below, 21 T cell receptor beta chains from the same sample are listed, as sequenced in a study of blood T cell repertoires in COVID-19. TCRdb's copy holds only in-frame clones and misses some; the assay was immunoSEQ multiplex PCR. The data hold about 100,000 clones, with about 90% observed a single time. The sequenced sample was peripheral blood. The origin of the receptors is a young man in a cohort sampled during active COVID-19.

The rearrangement links TRBV30 to TRBJ2-5, with 10 bases that match TRBD1. V was clipped by 8 bases and J by 5 bases; unmatched bases: 8. Germline V gene data show CDR1 as GTSNPN and CDR2 as SVGIG (reference sequence). This CDR3 has 13 residues. CDR3 sequence: CAQDRGWGETQYF. The CDR3 DNA reads as TGTGCCCAGGACAGGGGGTGGGGGGAGACCCAGTACTTC.

The chain uses TRBV29-1 and TRBJ2-2, with D perhaps matching TRBD2 (5 bases). The V end lost 1 base, the J end lost 3 bases, and 12 bases lay between the germline ends. The CDR3 has 15 amino acids. Per germline, CDR1 SQVTM and CDR2 ANQGSEA. CDR3 sequence (DNA): TGCAGCGTTGAAGGAGGGCAGCAGTACACCGGGGAGCTGTTTTTT. Protein product: CSVEGGQQYTGELFF.

Here the CDR3 DNA reads TGTGCCAGCTCCCCAACGGGGTTGAGGGGGCCGAATGAGCAGTTCTTC. Translated, it gives CASSPTGLRGPNEQFF. The chain couples TRBV18 to TRBJ2-1; 7 bases are shared with TRBD1. The CDR3 is made up of 16 amino acids. Per the germline V gene, CDR1 is KGHSH and CDR2 is LQKENI. The junction had 15 bases not matched to a gene; V was cut back by 6 bases and J by 7 bases.

This clone was found once. The V call is TRBV15, the J call TRBJ1-1; TRBD1 aligns across 7 bases. The CDR3 extends over 15 amino acids. V was pared by 0 bases and J by 4 bases, with 5 bases of the junction left unmatched. Germline-derived CDR1 and CDR2 are LNHNV and YYDKDF (reference sequence). This chain's CDR3 is CATSRDRAGGTEAFF. DNA of the CDR3: TGTGCCACCAGCAGAGATCGGGCAGGGGGCACTGAAGCTTTCTTT.

J is TRBJ1-4 and V is TRBV5-1, with 7 bases identical to TRBD1. The J segment lost 3 bases and the V segment lost 0 bases, leaving 2 bases of the junction unmatched. The CDR3 covers 15 residues. Germline V gene sequence: CDR1 SGHRS, CDR2 YFSETQ. The CDR3 here is CASSLGQGANEKLFF. CDR3 bases: TGCGCCAGCAGCTTGGGACAGGGAGCTAATGAAAAACTGTTTTTT.

The V gene is TRBV29-1, the J gene TRBJ1-1; D unclear. The CDR3 loop spans 14 amino acids. The germline V and J ends were trimmed by 4 bases and 1 base, with 13 bases remaining between them. CDR1 is SQVTM, CDR2 ANQGSEA, per germline. As DNA, the CDR3 is TGCAGCGTTGCTCTCTTAAGAGCGAACACTGAAGCTTTCTTT. Its translation: CSVALLRANTEAFF.

The chain couples TRBV19 to TRBJ1-1; 8 bases are shared with TRBD1. This CDR3 contains 14 residues. The V gene's germline CDR1 is LNHDA and CDR2 SQIVND (reference sequence). Losses at the gene ends were 7 bases for V and 6 bases for J; bases not matched to a gene: 10. The CDR3 DNA is TGTGCCAGTAAAAGGACAGGGACGGAGGCTGAAGCTTTCTTT. Translation: CASKRTGTEAEAFF.

The chain is built from TRBV2 and TRBJ2-7, with D possibly matching TRBD2 (6 bases). V shed 5 bases and J shed 1 base, with 12 bases lying between them. From germline, CDR1 is SNHLY and CDR2 FYNNEI. CDR3 length: 14 residues. The CDR3 loop is CASSRGAPSYEQYF. DNA for the CDR3: TGTGCCAGCAGTCGCGGGGCACCTTCCTACGAGCAGTACTTC. Complete variable domain (other parts from reference TRBV2 and TRBJ2-7): EPEVTQTPSHQVTQMGQEVILRCVPISNHLYFYWYRQILGQKVEFLVSFYNNEISEKSEIFDDQFSVERPDGSNFTLKIRSTKLEDSAMYFCASSRGAPSYEQYFGPGTRLTVT.

The chain employs TRBV5-5 and TRBJ1-1; 8 bases are shared with TRBD1. CDR1 and CDR2 from the germline V gene are SGHKS and YYEKEE (reference sequence). The CDR3 has 15 residues. Trimming removed 1 base from V and 11 bases from J; junction bases left unmatched: 13. The CDR3 is CASSLTEDRVVLAFF. CDR3 in DNA: TGTGCCAGCAGCTTGACCGAGGACAGGGTTGTGTTGGCTTTCTTT.

The chain combines TRBV7-9 with TRBJ2-1; TRBD2 matches at 7 bases. V lost 5 bases and J lost 3; bases outside the gene matches: 16. CDR1 is SEHNR, CDR2 FQNEAQ, per germline (reference sequence). The CDR3 contains 18 residues. The CDR3 spells CASSPAPRWDYYYNEQFF. The DNA for the CDR3 is TGTGCCAGCAGCCCCGCCCCCCGCTGGGACTATTACTACAATGAGCAGTTCTTC.

The chain is built from TRBV4-3 and TRBJ1-6, with TRBD1 matching 10 bases. CDR3 length: 15 amino acids. The trim removed 0 bases at V and 15 bases at J, leaving 8 bases unmatched. CDR1 and CDR2 (germline): LGHNA, YSLEER. This CDR3 reads CASSQEGGQGRLLHF. The CDR3 nucleotides are TGCGCCAGCAGCCAAGAGGGGGGACAGGGGAGACTCCTCCACTTT.

This clone was observed a handful of times. The chain carries TRBV30 and TRBJ2-7; 10 nucleotides line up with TRBD2. CDR1 and CDR2 from the germline V gene are GTSNPN and SVGIG (reference sequence). The CDR3 has 15 amino acids. The trim removed 1 base at V and 6 bases at J, leaving 9 bases unmatched. CDR3 coding DNA: TGTGCCTGGAGTGCCCTGGGGGCTAGCGGGGGCGAGCAGTACTTC. This translates into CAWSALGASGGEQYF.

The gene calls are TRBV2 and TRBJ2-7, with 7 positions matching TRBD1. The V gene's germline CDR1 is SNHLY and CDR2 FYNNEI. The CDR3 runs to 13 residues. The junction had 5 bases not matched to a gene; V was cut back by 5 bases and J by 4 bases. DNA of the CDR3: TGTGCCAGCAGTAGGGGACAGACTTACGAGCAGTACTTC. Translating gives CASSRGQTYEQYF.

This clone has just one count. This rearrangement joins TRBV11-2 to TRBJ2-6, with TRBD1 identical over 10 bases. Losses at the gene ends were 5 bases for V and 4 bases for J; bases not matched to a gene: 14. CDR1 SGHAT and CDR2 FQNNGV come from the germline V gene. This CDR3 has 19 residues. In DNA form, the CDR3 reads TGTGCCAGCAGCCCCCGGCCGGGACAGGGGACGGGGGGGGCCAACGTCCTGACTTTC. It encodes CASSPRPGQGTGGANVLTF.

The rearrangement uses TRBV3-1 (or the pseudogene TRBV3-2) and TRBJ2-5; TRBD2 agrees at 12 bases. Germline-derived CDR1 and CDR2 are LGHDT and YNNKEL (reference sequence). With V trimmed by 0 bases and J by 2 bases, 16 bases remained unmatched. The CDR3 covers 21 residues. CDR3: CASSQEGGLAGDSFEQETQYF. CDR3 DNA: TGTGCCAGCAGCCAAGAGGGGGGACTAGCGGGTGATTCCTTTGAACAAGAGACCCAGTACTTC.

This chain joins TRBV19 and TRBJ2-1, with TRBD2 matching over 11 bases. The junction had 6 bases not matched to a gene; V was cut back by 1 base and J by 7 bases. The CDR3 spans 16 residues. Per the germline V gene, CDR1 is LNHDA and CDR2 is SQIVND (reference sequence). The CDR3 is CASSIGASGGRNEQFF. In DNA, the CDR3 is TGTGCCAGTAGTATAGGGGCTAGCGGGGGGCGGAATGAGCAGTTCTTC.

The J gene is TRBJ1-1, the V gene TRBV20-1; D might be TRBD1 (5 bases). The germline gives CDR1 DFQATT, CDR2 SNEGSKA (reference sequence). Trimming removed 3 bases at V and 5 bases at J, with 16 bases between. The CDR3 length is 14 residues. Written as DNA, the CDR3 is TGCAGTGCTAGTGGGGGACGGGGGGGTACTGAAGCTTTCTTT. Translated: CSASGGRGGTEAFF.

This clone was recorded only once. The V gene is TRBV7-9, the J gene TRBJ2-5; 7 positions agree with TRBD1. The ends lost 0 bases at V and 4 bases at J; junction bases unmatched: 2. The germline V gene encodes CDR1 SEHNR and CDR2 FQNEAQ (reference sequence). The CDR3 covers 14 residues. The CDR3 sequence is CASSLAGTVETQYF. Written as DNA, the CDR3 is TGTGCCAGCAGCTTAGCTGGGACAGTAGAGACCCAGTACTTC. The whole variable domain, filled in from reference TRBV7-9 and TRBJ2-5, reads DTGVSQNPRHKITKRGQNVTFRCDPISEHNRLYWYRQTLGQGPEFLTYFQNEAQLEKSRLLSDRFSAERPKGSFSTLEIQRTEQGDSAMYLCASSLAGTVETQYFGPGTRLLVL.

The chain is built from TRBV7-9 and TRBJ2-7; possibly TRBD2 for D (6 bases). Germline-derived CDR1 and CDR2 are SEHNR and FQNEAQ (reference sequence). The CDR3 has 13 residues. V lost 5 bases and J 5 bases, leaving 13 bases between the germline ends. The CDR3, as DNA: TGTGCCAGCAGCCCCGGCGGGGTTAACGAGCAGTACTTC. This codes for CASSPGGVNEQYF. Supplemented by reference TRBV7-9 and TRBJ2-7, the full variable domain reads DTGVSQNPRHKITKRGQNVTFRCDPISEHNRLYWYRQTLGQGPEFLTYFQNEAQLEKSRLLSDRFSAERPKGSFSTLEIQRTEQGDSAMYLCASSPGGVNEQYFGPGTRLTVT.

CDR3 residues: CASTAVLNTEAFF. CDR3 in DNA: TGTGCCAGCACGGCGGTCCTGAACACTGAAGCTTTCTTT. V is TRBV19 and J is TRBJ1-1, with D hard to call. The germline gives CDR1 LNHDA, CDR2 SQIVND (reference sequence). V was cut by 9 bases and J by 0 bases, with 11 bases left in between. The CDR3 sequence is 13 residues long.

This clone has only one observation. The rearrangement links TRBV5-6 to TRBJ2-2; the D gene is possibly TRBD2 (7 bases). V lost 2 bases, J lost 4 bases, and 12 bases lay in between. This CDR3 has 15 amino acids. Germline V CDR1 and CDR2: SGHDT, YYEEEE. The CDR3 DNA is TGTGCCAGCAGCTTAGAGGGGGGGCGCACCGGGGAGCTGTTTTTT. Translation: CASSLEGGRTGELFF.